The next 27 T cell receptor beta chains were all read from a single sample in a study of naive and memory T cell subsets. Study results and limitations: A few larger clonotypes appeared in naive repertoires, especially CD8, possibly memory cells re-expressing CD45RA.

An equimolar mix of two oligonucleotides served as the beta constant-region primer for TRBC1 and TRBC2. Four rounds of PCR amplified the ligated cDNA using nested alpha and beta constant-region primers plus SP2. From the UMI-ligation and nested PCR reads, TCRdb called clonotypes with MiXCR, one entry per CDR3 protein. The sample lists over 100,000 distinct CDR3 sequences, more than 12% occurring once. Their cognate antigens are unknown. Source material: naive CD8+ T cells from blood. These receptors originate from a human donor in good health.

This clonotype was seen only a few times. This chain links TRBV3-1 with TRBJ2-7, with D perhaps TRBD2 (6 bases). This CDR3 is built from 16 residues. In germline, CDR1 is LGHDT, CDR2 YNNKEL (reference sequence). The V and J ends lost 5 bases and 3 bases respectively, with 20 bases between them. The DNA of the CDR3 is TGTGCCAGCAGCAACAGTCTGGGGGGAGTAGGCTACGAGCAGTACTTC. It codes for CASSNSLGGVGYEQYF.

Here the CDR3 reads CASSGGTGSYGYTF. The DNA for the CDR3 is TGTGCCAGCAGCGGAGGGACAGGGTCCTATGGCTACACCTTC. The V and J genes are TRBV7-2 and TRBJ1-2, with TRBD1 identical over 9 bases. CDR1 and CDR2 (germline): SGHTA, FQGNSA. The CDR3 consists of 14 residues. Unmatched junction bases numbered 5, after V lost 5 bases and J lost 4 bases.

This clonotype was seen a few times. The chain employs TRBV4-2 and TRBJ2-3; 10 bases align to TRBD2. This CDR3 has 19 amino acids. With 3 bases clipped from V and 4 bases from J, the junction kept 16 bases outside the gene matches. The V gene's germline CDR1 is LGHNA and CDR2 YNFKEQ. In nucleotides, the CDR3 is TGTGCCAGCAGCCACGGGCTAGCGGGAGCAGGGGCAGGGTCAGATACGCAGTATTTT. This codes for CASSHGLAGAGAGSDTQYF.

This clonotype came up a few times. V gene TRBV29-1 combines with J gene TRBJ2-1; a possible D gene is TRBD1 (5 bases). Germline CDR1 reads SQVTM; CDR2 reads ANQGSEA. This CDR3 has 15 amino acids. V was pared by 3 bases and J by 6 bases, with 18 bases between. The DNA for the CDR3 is TGCAGCGTTGATGGGCTTTGGACACCGATCAATGAGCAGTTCTTC. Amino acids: CSVDGLWTPINEQFF.

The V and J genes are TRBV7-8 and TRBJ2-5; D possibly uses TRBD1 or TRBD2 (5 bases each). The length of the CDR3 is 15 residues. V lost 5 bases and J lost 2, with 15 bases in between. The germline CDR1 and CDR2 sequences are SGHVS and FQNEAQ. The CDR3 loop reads CASSPIGGSQETQYF. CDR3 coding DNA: TGTGCCAGCAGCCCCATTGGGGGAAGTCAAGAGACCCAGTACTTC.

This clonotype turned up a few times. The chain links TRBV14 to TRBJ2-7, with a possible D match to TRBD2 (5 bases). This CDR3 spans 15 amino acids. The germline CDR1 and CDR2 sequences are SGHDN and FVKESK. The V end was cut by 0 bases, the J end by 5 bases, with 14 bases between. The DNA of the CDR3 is TGTGCCAGCAGCCAAGAACCCGGGGTCGGCAACGAGCAGTACTTC. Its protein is CASSQEPGVGNEQYF. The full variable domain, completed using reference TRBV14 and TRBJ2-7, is EAGVTQFPSHSVIEKGQTVTLRCDPISGHDNLYWYRRVMGKEIKFLLHFVKESKQDESGMPNNRFLAERTGGTYSTLKVQPAELEDSGVYFCASSQEPGVGNEQYFGPGTRLTVT.

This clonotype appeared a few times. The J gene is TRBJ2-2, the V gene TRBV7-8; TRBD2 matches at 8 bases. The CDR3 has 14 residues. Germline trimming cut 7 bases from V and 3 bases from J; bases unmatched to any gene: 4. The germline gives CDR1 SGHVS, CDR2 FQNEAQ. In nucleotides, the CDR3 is TGTGCCAGCACTTACGGGGGGGACACCGGGGAGCTGTTTTTT. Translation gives CASTYGGDTGELFF.

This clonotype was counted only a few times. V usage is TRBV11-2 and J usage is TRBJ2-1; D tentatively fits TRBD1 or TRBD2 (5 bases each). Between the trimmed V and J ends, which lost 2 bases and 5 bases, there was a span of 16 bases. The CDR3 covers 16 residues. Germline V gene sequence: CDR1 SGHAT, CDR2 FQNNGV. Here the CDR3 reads CASSLPDWGSDNEQFF. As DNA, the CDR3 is TGTGCCAGCAGCTTACCGGACTGGGGGAGCGACAATGAGCAGTTCTTC.

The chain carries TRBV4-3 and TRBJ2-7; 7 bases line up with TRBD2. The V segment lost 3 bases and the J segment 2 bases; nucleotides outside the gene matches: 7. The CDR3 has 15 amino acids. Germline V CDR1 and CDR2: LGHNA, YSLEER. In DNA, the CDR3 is TGCGCCAGCAGCCATGCGGGGGACGGAACCTACGAGCAGTACTTC. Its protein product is CASSHAGDGTYEQYF.

CDR3 residues: CASSFPVKTGLADTQYF. The CDR3 DNA reads as TGTGCCAGCAGCTTTCCCGTTAAGACAGGTCTCGCAGATACGCAGTATTTT. The rearrangement joins TRBV7-9 to TRBJ2-3, with a possible D match to TRBD1 (6 bases). V was pared by 3 bases and J by 4 bases, with 20 bases between. CDR3 size: 17 residues. Germline CDR1 reads SEHNR; CDR2 reads FQNEAQ (reference sequence).

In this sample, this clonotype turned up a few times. CDR3 DNA sequence: TGTGCCAGCAGTTTATGGAGAAAACTGTTTTTT. Translated, it gives CASSLWRKLFF. The V gene is TRBV28, the J gene TRBJ1-4, with D unclear. The V gene's germline CDR1 is MDHEN and CDR2 SYDVKM. The V gene lost 0 bases and the J gene lost 10 bases, with 3 bases spanning the gap. There are 11 residues in the CDR3.

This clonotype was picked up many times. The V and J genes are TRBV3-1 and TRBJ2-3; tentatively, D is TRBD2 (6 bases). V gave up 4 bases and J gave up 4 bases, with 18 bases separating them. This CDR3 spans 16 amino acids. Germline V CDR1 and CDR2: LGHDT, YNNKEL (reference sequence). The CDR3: CASSRYHAAGADTQYF. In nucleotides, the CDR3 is TGTGCCAGCAGCCGGTACCATGCAGCGGGTGCAGATACGCAGTATTTT.

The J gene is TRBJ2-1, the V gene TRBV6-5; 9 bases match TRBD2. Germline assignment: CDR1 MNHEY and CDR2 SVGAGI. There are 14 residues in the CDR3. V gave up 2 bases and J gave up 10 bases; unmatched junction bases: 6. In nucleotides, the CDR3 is TGTGCCAGCAGTTACGTTCCAGCGGGAGGCGAGCAGTTCTTC. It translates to CASSYVPAGGEQFF.

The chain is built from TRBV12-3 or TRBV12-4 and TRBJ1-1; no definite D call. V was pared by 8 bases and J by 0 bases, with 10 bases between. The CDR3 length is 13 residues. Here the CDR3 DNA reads TGTGCCAGCGGAGTGGGGATGAACACTGAAGCTTTCTTT. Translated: CASGVGMNTEAFF.

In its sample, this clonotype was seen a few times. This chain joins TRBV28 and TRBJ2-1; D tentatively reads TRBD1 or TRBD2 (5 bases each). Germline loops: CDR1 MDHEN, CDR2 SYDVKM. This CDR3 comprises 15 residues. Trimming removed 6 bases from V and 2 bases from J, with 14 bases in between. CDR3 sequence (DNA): TGTGCCAGCAGCCCCCGGGACGGAGCCTACAATGAGCAGTTCTTC. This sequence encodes CASSPRDGAYNEQFF.

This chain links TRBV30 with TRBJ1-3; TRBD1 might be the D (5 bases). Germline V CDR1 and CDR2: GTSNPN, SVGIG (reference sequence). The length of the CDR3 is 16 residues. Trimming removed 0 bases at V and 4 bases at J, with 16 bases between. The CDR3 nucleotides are TGTGCCTGGAGTGTACCGGGGGTCGCGGCGGGAAACACCATATATTTT. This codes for CAWSVPGVAAGNTIYF.

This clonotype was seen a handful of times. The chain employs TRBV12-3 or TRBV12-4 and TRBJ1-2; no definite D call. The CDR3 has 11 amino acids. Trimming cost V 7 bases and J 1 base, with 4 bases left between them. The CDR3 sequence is CASMSNYGYTF. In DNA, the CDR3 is TGTGCCAGCATGAGTAACTATGGCTACACCTTC.

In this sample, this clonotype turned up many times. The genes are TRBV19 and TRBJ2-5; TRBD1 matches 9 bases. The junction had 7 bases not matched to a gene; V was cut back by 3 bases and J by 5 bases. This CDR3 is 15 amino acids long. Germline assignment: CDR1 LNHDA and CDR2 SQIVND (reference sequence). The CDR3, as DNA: TGTGCCAGTAGTATCCGGGACAGGGCGGTTGAGACCCAGTACTTC. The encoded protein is CASSIRDRAVETQYF.

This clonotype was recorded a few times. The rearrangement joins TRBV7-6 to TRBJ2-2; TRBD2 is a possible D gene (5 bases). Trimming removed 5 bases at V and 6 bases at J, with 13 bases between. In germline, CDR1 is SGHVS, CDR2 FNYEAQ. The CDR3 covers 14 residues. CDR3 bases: TGTGCCAGCAGCCCCGCTGCCGGGGCCGGGGAGCTGTTTTTT. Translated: CASSPAAGAGELFF.

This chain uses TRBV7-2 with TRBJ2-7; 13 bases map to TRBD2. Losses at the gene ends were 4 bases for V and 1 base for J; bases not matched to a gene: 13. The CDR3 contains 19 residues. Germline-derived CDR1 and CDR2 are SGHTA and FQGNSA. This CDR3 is CASSSLPSLAGGMSYEQYF. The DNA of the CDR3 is TGTGCCAGCAGCTCCCTACCATCACTAGCGGGAGGGATGTCCTACGAGCAGTACTTC.

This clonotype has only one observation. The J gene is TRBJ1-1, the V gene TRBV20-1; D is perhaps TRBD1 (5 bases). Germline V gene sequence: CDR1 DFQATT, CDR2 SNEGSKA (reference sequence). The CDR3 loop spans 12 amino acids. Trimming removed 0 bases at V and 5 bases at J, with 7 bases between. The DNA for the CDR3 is TGCAGTGCTAGAGACAGGGAGACTGAAGCTTTCTTT. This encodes CSARDRETEAFF.

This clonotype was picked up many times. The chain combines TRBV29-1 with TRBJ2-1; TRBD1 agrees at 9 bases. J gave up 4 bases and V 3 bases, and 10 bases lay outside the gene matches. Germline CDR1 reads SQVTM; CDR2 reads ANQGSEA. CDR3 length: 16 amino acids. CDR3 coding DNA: TGCAGCGTTGAGGGTTCGGGACAGGGTATGTACAATGAGCAGTTCTTC. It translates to CSVEGSGQGMYNEQFF.

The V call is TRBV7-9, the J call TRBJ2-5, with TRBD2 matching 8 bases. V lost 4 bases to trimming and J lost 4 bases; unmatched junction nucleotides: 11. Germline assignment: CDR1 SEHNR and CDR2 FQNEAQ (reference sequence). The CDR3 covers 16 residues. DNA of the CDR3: TGTGCCAGCAGCTCTCCACCCCGGGGGGGGCGAGAGACCCAGTACTTC. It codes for CASSSPPRGGRETQYF. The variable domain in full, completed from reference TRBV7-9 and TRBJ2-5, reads DTGVSQNPRHKITKRGQNVTFRCDPISEHNRLYWYRQTLGQGPEFLTYFQNEAQLEKSRLLSDRFSAERPKGSFSTLEIQRTEQGDSAMYLCASSSPPRGGRETQYFGPGTRLLVL.

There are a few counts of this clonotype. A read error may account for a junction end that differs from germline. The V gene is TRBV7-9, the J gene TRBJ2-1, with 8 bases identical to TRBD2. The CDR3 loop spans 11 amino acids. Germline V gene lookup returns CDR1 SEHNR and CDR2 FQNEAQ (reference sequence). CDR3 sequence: CASDMGREVVF. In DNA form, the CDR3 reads TGTGCCAGCGATATGGGGCGGGAGGTGGTCTTC.

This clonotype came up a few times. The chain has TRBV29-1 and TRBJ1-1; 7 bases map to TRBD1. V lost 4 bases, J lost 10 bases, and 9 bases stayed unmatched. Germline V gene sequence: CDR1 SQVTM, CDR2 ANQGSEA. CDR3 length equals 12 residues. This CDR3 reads CSVAGQTYGAFF. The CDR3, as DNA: TGCAGCGTTGCGGGACAGACATATGGAGCTTTCTTT.

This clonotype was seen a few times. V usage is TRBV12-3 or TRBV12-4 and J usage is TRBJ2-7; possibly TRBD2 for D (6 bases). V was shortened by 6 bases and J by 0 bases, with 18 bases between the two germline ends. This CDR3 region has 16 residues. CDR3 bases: TGTGCCAGCAGCAGCTCCCGGGACTCCCGCTCCTACGAGCAGTACTTC. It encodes CASSSSRDSRSYEQYF.

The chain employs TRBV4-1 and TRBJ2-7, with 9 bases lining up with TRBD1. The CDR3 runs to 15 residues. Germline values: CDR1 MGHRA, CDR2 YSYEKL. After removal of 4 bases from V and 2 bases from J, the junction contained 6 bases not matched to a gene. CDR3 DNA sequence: TGCGCCAGCAGCCCGACCGGGACAGGGCCCTACGAGCAGTACTTC. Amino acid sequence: CASSPTGTGPYEQYF.